Below are 25 T cell receptor beta chains sequenced from a single sample in a study of blood T cell repertoires in COVID-19. Assay used: immunoSEQ multiplex PCR; TCRdb lists only in-frame clones, some missing. The table lists about 330,000 clones, roughly 87% of them singletons. Sequenced material: PBMCs or T cells enriched from blood (not recorded which). The origin of the receptors is a woman aged 25 to 39 who had recovered from COVID-19.

V usage is TRBV7-9 and J usage is TRBJ1-5, with D perhaps matching TRBD1 (6 bases). The germline V and J ends were trimmed by 5 bases and 8 bases, with 10 bases remaining between them. The CDR3 is 12 amino acids. The V gene's germline CDR1 is SEHNR and CDR2 FQNEAQ (reference sequence). CDR3 nucleotide sequence: TGTGCCAGCAGCCCCGGGACAAAGCCCCAGCATTTT. Translation gives CASSPGTKPQHF.

The J gene is TRBJ1-4, the V gene TRBV27, with D unclear. V was shortened by 2 bases and J by 2 bases, with 9 bases between the two germline ends. The CDR3 spans 15 residues. Germline CDR1 reads MNHEY; CDR2 reads SMNVEV (reference sequence). The CDR3 spells CASSLNSFTNEKLFF. CDR3 bases: TGTGCCAGCAGTTTAAACAGCTTCACTAATGAAAAACTGTTTTTT.

This clone was seen a few times. The rearrangement links TRBV18 to TRBJ1-3, with 7 bases matching TRBD1. Germline assignment: CDR1 KGHSH and CDR2 LQKENI. The CDR3 consists of 17 residues. V lost 2 bases to trimming and J lost 0 bases; unmatched junction nucleotides: 7. The CDR3 region is CASSPADRADSGNTIYF. CDR3 coding DNA: TGTGCCAGCTCACCAGCCGACAGGGCGGACTCTGGAAACACCATATATTTT. Full variable domain (missing parts from reference TRBV18 and TRBJ1-3): NAGVMQNPRHLVRRRGQEARLRCSPMKGHSHVYWYRQLPEEGLKFMVYLQKENIIDESGMPKERFSAEFPKEGPSILRIQQVVRGDSAAYFCASSPADRADSGNTIYFGEGSWLTVV.

V usage is TRBV6-5 and J usage is TRBJ2-1, with 11 bases aligning to TRBD1. Trimming at V came to 5 bases and at J to 6 bases, leaving 6 bases not matched to a gene. Germline CDR1 and CDR2: MNHEY and SVGAGI. The CDR3 is 15 amino acids. The CDR3: CASSQPGQGGNEQFF. DNA of the CDR3: TGTGCCAGCAGTCAACCGGGACAGGGGGGCAATGAGCAGTTCTTC.

The chain uses TRBV28 and TRBJ1-5, with D tentatively TRBD1 (5 bases). Germline lookup yields CDR1 MDHEN and CDR2 SYDVKM. V lost 3 bases and J lost 3, with 9 bases in between. The CDR3 runs to 14 residues. The CDR3 bases are TGTGCCAGCAGTTTTAGGGGTTACAATCAGCCCCAGCATTTT. This translates into CASSFRGYNQPQHF.

The rearrangement joins TRBV9 to TRBJ2-3; D is unclear. The germline gives CDR1 SGDLS, CDR2 YYNGEE. The germline V and J ends were trimmed by 1 base and 4 bases, with 13 bases remaining between them. This CDR3 is 15 amino acids long. As DNA, the CDR3 is TGTGCCAGCAGCGTATCTGTAACCGGAGCAGATACGCAGTATTTT. Residues: CASSVSVTGADTQYF.

This clone was found a few times. This chain links TRBV7-9 with TRBJ2-1, with 7 positions matching TRBD1. The germline gives CDR1 SEHNR, CDR2 FQNEAQ (reference sequence). J lost 6 bases, V lost 1 base, and 6 bases had no gene match. This CDR3 is built from 15 residues. The CDR3 here is CASSLEAGTANEQFF. In DNA form, the CDR3 reads TGTGCCAGCAGCTTAGAAGCCGGGACAGCCAATGAGCAGTTCTTC.

This clone has only one observation. The chain employs TRBV19 and TRBJ1-2, with D tentatively TRBD1 (5 bases). This CDR3 contains 14 residues. Germline V lookup: CDR1 LNHDA, CDR2 SQIVND (reference sequence). V was cut by 8 bases and J by 7 bases, with 20 bases left in between. The CDR3 DNA reads TGTGCCAGTGGCTCGGGTTCACAGGCGGTTGGCTACACCTTC. This gives the protein CASGSGSQAVGYTF.

CDR3 DNA: TGTGCCAGCAGTTACAGGTCAGGGGACACAGATACGCAGTATTTT. It specifies CASSYRSGDTDTQYF. The chain carries TRBV6-5 and TRBJ2-3, with a weak D call TRBD1 (6 bases). CDR1 is MNHEY and CDR2 is SVGAGI in the germline V gene. The CDR3 is 15 residues long. V was trimmed by 2 bases and J by 2 bases, leaving 11 bases between them.

This chain uses TRBV19 with TRBJ1-4; D is perhaps TRBD1 (5 bases). Germline CDR1 LNHDA, CDR2 SQIVND (reference sequence). CDR3 size: 14 residues. V was cut by 6 bases and J by 5 bases, with 13 bases left in between. The DNA of the CDR3 is TGTGCCAGTAGCCCAGGGTTTGCGAATGAAAAACTGTTTTTT. Residues: CASSPGFANEKLFF.

V and J are TRBV27 and TRBJ1-5, with D possibly TRBD1 on 5 matching bases. This CDR3 region has 14 residues. Germline CDR1 is MNHEY and CDR2 is SMNVEV (reference sequence). Between the trimmed V and J ends, which lost 8 bases and 5 bases, there was a span of 16 bases. The CDR3, as DNA: TGTGCCAGCTCGATGAGGGGAGGGGATCAGCCCCAGCATTTT. Amino acid sequence: CASSMRGGDQPQHF.

CDR3 sequence (DNA): TGTGCCACGCCGGCTGTGGAGTCATTTACGGATCAGCCCCAGCATTTT. This gives the protein CATPAVESFTDQPQHF. The chain employs TRBV24-1 and TRBJ1-5, with D unresolved. The CDR3 length is 16 residues. Looked up from germline, CDR1 is KGHDR and CDR2 is SFDVKD. Trimming stripped 10 bases from V and 5 bases from J, with 23 bases between.

This clone was seen just once. This chain links TRBV12-3 or TRBV12-4 with TRBJ1-1; no firm D call. This CDR3 region has 13 residues. V lost 2 bases, J lost 0 bases, and 4 bases lay in between. The CDR3 region has the DNA TGTGCCAGCAGTTTACTGTTGAACACTGAAGCTTTCTTT. Its translation is CASSLLLNTEAFF.

The V gene is TRBV9, the J gene TRBJ1-5, with no clear D. Germline lookup yields CDR1 SGDLS and CDR2 YYNGEE. Trimming shortened V by 5 bases and J by 0 bases, and 6 bases separated the two germline ends. The CDR3 is made up of 13 amino acids. CDR3 DNA sequence: TGTGCCAGCAGTGGAGATAGCAATCAGCCCCAGCATTTT. Its protein product is CASSGDSNQPQHF.

V usage is TRBV5-6 and J usage is TRBJ1-3; no reliable D call. V lost 4 bases to trimming and J lost 0 bases, with 11 bases between them. The CDR3 extends over 15 amino acids. Germline assignment: CDR1 SGHDT and CDR2 YYEEEE. For the CDR3, the DNA is TGTGCCAGCAGCCCAGGCTTATACTCTGGAAACACCATATATTTT. Translation: CASSPGLYSGNTIYF.

The V call is TRBV9, the J call TRBJ2-5; 9 bases agree with TRBD1. There are 15 residues in the CDR3. Germline-derived CDR1 and CDR2 are SGDLS and YYNGEE. The junction had 9 bases not matched to a gene; V was cut back by 4 bases and J by 5 bases. CDR3 sequence reads: CASSTTGGIRETQYF. The CDR3, as DNA: TGTGCCAGCAGCACGACAGGGGGGATCCGGGAGACCCAGTACTTC.

For the CDR3, the DNA is TGTGCCAGCAGCAAACAGGGGGTGAACACTGAAGCTTTCTTT. It translates to CASSKQGVNTEAFF. The V call is TRBV9, the J call TRBJ1-1, with 8 bases lining up with TRBD1. The CDR3 is made up of 14 amino acids. Germline CDR1 reads SGDLS; CDR2 reads YYNGEE. V lost 4 bases and J lost 0; bases outside the gene matches: 2. Full variable domain (missing parts from reference TRBV9 and TRBJ1-1): DSGVTQTPKHLITATGQRVTLRCSPRSGDLSVYWYQQSLDQGLQFLIQYYNGEERAKGNILERFSAQQFPDLHSELNLSSLELGDSALYFCASSKQGVNTEAFFGQGTRLTVV.

This rearrangement joins TRBV4-1 to TRBJ2-2; D is possibly TRBD2 (5 bases). Per the germline V gene, CDR1 is MGHRA and CDR2 is YSYEKL. V was pared by 1 base and J by 0 bases, with 6 bases between. The CDR3 extends over 15 amino acids. The CDR3 protein is CASSQVGANTGELFF. In nucleotides, the CDR3 is TGCGCCAGCAGCCAAGTCGGGGCGAACACCGGGGAGCTGTTTTTT.

The chain combines TRBV6-5 with TRBJ1-3, with D possibly TRBD1 on 6 matching bases. In germline, CDR1 is MNHEY, CDR2 SVGAGI. Trimming removed 11 bases at V and 0 bases at J, with 14 bases between. The CDR3 is 14 residues long. CDR3 nucleotides: TGTGCCTCCAAAGGGACAATCTCTGGAAACACCATATATTTT. It specifies CASKGTISGNTIYF.

The chain uses TRBV24-1 and TRBJ2-5; TRBD1 is a possible D gene (5 bases). The CDR3 has 11 residues. V lost 8 bases and J lost 5, with 8 bases in between. CDR1 is KGHDR and CDR2 is SFDVKD in the germline V gene. CDR3 sequence reads: CATTRQETQYF. In nucleotides, the CDR3 is TGTGCCACCACCCGACAGGAGACCCAGTACTTC.

This clone was seen once. V usage is TRBV28 and J usage is TRBJ1-2, with D possibly being TRBD1 (5 bases). V was trimmed by 11 bases and J by 3 bases, leaving 13 bases between them. Germline V gene lookup returns CDR1 MDHEN and CDR2 SYDVKM. The CDR3 covers 12 residues. CDR3 DNA: TGTGCCGGGGGGGATTTTGACTATGGCTACACCTTC. Translated: CAGGDFDYGYTF.

This chain connects TRBV5-1 to TRBJ1-2; 7 bases map to TRBD1. J gave up 4 bases and V 2 bases, and 14 bases lay outside the gene matches. Germline-derived CDR1 and CDR2 are SGHRS and YFSETQ. The CDR3 contains 17 residues. The CDR3 spells CASSFGDREGGLYGYTF. In nucleotides, the CDR3 is TGCGCCAGCAGCTTCGGAGACAGGGAAGGGGGACTCTATGGCTACACCTTC.

This clone was detected only a few times. The CDR3 loop is CASSRLSTLHKVGNVLTF. The CDR3, as DNA: TGTGCCAGCAGCCGACTTAGCACCCTTCACAAAGTCGGGAACGTCCTGACTTTC. The chain employs TRBV3-1 (or the pseudogene TRBV3-2) and TRBJ2-6; unclear D gene. This CDR3 is built from 18 residues. Trimming took off 4 bases at V and 10 bases at J, with 26 bases between the two ends. Germline loops: CDR1 LGHDT, CDR2 YNNKEL (reference sequence).

J is TRBJ1-2 and V is TRBV5-1; a possible D gene is TRBD1 (5 bases). V lost 0 bases and J lost 4, with 16 bases in between. CDR3 length equals 16 residues. From germline, CDR1 is SGHRS and CDR2 YFSETQ. This CDR3 is CASSLARKGAGYGYTF. CDR3 nucleotides: TGCGCCAGCAGCTTGGCCAGGAAAGGGGCCGGCTATGGCTACACCTTC.

The chain links TRBV5-1 to TRBJ2-5, with 8 bases identical to TRBD1. Trimming cost V 4 bases and J 4 bases; bases outside gene matches: 3. The CDR3 extends over 13 amino acids. CDR1 SGHRS and CDR2 YFSETQ come from the germline V gene. The chain's CDR3 is CASSPDRAETQYF. In DNA form, the CDR3 reads TGCGCCAGCAGCCCGGACAGGGCAGAGACCCAGTACTTC.